This T cell receptor (beta chain) came from a study of OX40 agonist ivuxolimab in advanced cancers. Overall study: Participants, around 80% male, averaged roughly 60 years of age, ranging from about 20 to 79. Study conclusions and caveats: Determination of antigen specificity was not performed for the expanded peripheral T cells.

The study sampled blood at baseline, cycle 4 day 1, and cycle 7 day 1. The data were produced by immunoSEQ multiplex PCR, yet TCRdb's version contains in-frame clones alone and is incomplete. Of about 64,000 clones listed, roughly 86% are singletons. Germline CDR1 SGHNT, CDR2 YYREEE (reference sequence). The CDR3 has 16 amino acids. The V gene lost 0 bases and the J gene lost 5 bases, with 14 bases spanning the gap. About this clone itself: The antigen remains undetermined.

The TCR comes from an adult with an advanced solid tumor such as melanoma, head and neck, liver or kidney cancer. The chain joins TRBV5-4 to TRBJ2-2; D assignment may be TRBD1 or TRBD2 (5 bases each). The sample here was CD4+ or CD8+ T cells sorted from blood, taken in a trial of the OX40 agonist ivuxolimab. The CDR3 loop is CASSLAQGRSTGELFF. CDR3 bases: TGTGCCAGCAGCTTGGCCCAGGGACGTTCGACCGGGGAGCTGTTTTTT.